Sequencing of this T cell receptor beta chain was carried out in a study of shared clonotypes between healthy human individuals. Concerning this clone: Its antigen is undetermined.

Donors were Caucasian adults residing in Nashville, Tennessee, USA. The split of CD4+ cells yielded CD45RA+ naive and CD45RA-negative memory subsets. The protocol was immunoSEQ multiplex PCR, while the TCRdb copy is restricted to in-frame clones and leaves out a portion. The sample includes about 1.5 million clones, approximately 98% of them seen just once. Germline CDR1 and CDR2: GTSNPN and SVGIG (reference sequence). V lost 4 bases to trimming and J lost 3 bases; unmatched junction nucleotides: 6. This CDR3 contains 13 residues. General study points: Clonotypes shared by all four sorted-subset donors had higher generation probabilities than non-shared clonotypes. Naive subsets, compared against memory subsets, generally had larger estimated richness values.

This TCR came from a man aged 25-45 years in good health. The chain employs TRBV30 and TRBJ2-7; 7 nucleotides line up with TRBD1. Sequencing input: naive CD4+ T cells sorted from blood. Subset here: CD45RA+ positively selected. In DNA, the CDR3 is TGTGCCTGGAAGGGACAGCCGAACTACGAGCAGTACTTC. This codes for CAWKGQPNYEQYF. The full variable domain, in which reference TRBV30 and TRBJ2-7 provide the parts outside the CDR3, is SQTIHQWPATLVQPVGSPLSLECTVEGTSNPNLYWYRQAAGRGLQLLFYSVGIGQISSEVPQNLSASRPQDRQFILSSKKLLLSDSGFYLCAWKGQPNYEQYFGPGTRLTVT.